This T cell receptor beta chain originates from a study of T cell responses to AZD1222 COVID-19 vaccine. Sequenced by immunoSEQ multiplex PCR; TCRdb stores in-frame clones only, minus some. The sample has some 64,000 clones, more than 70% seen once. This clone was counted only a few times. Its antigen is unidentified. General study results and limits: Recipients of AZD1222 seropositive at baseline numbered only 5 or 6.

The V gene end was trimmed by 4 bases and the J gene end by 0 bases; junction bases not matched to a gene: 3. The CDR3 length is 16 residues. Germline V CDR1 and CDR2: SGHAT, FQNNGV. The chain is built from TRBV11-2 and TRBJ2-5; 12 positions agree with TRBD2. This material consisted of peripheral blood, taken on day 0 of AZD1222 vaccination. The receptor was isolated from an adult in good health. CDR3 region: CASSSRLAGDQETQYF. CDR3 bases: TGTGCCAGCAGCTCCCGACTAGCGGGGGACCAAGAGACCCAGTACTTC. Drawing the rest from reference TRBV11-2 and TRBJ2-5, the complete variable domain is EAGVAQSPRYKIIEKRQSVAFWCNPISGHATLYWYQQILGQGPKLLIQFQNNGVVDDSQLPKDRFSAERLKGVDSTLKIQPAKLEDSAVYLCASSSRLAGDQETQYFGPGTRLLVL.